This T cell receptor beta chain originates from a study of post-analysis software for immune sequencing data. This clonotype was detected only a few times. No antigen is known for it. General study points: Relative to controls, patients with multiple sclerosis showed significantly lower normalized Chao1 diversity. The study found TRBV5-6, TRBV5-1 and TRBV20-1 among about five TRBV segments more frequent in patients than controls.

V was pared by 10 bases and J by 5 bases, with 4 bases of the junction left unmatched. The CDR3 has 11 amino acids. Per the germline V gene, CDR1 is WSHSY and CDR2 is SAAADI. cDNA libraries for TCR beta contained unique molecular identifiers. When 1 to 10 million T cells were used, they gave around 500,000 cDNA molecules. TCRdb re-analysed the PCR reads in MiXCR, keeping a single row per CDR3 protein. Here the sample spans approximately 350,000 distinct CDR3 sequences, less than 35% being singletons. The chain is built from TRBV10-2 and TRBJ2-5; 7 positions agree with TRBD1. What was sequenced was blood. This sequence originates from a girl aged 5 to 17 with multiple sclerosis. CDR3 loop: CATEGAETQYF. CDR3 in DNA: TGCGCCACCGAGGGGGCCGAGACCCAGTACTTC.